A single sample is the source of the 6 T cell receptor beta chains below, sequenced in a study of cytomegalovirus exposure and HLA in healthy donors. The PCR had 60 Vbeta and 13 Jbeta primers. Only in-frame clones appear in the TCRdb table, and some are missing; sequencing was by immunoSEQ multiplex PCR. The sample carries 130,000 or so clones, around 85% recorded once. The sequenced sample consisted of PBMCs. The receptors here all came from a woman aged 25-40 years in good health and CMV-seropositive.

This chain uses TRBV5-1 with TRBJ1-1; a weak D match, TRBD1 (6 bases). The V and J ends lost 0 bases and 2 bases respectively, with 14 bases between them. This CDR3 is 16 amino acids long. CDR1 and CDR2 (germline): SGHRS, YFSETQ. The CDR3 sequence: CASSLDSGTHNTEAFF. CDR3 DNA sequence: TGCGCCAGCAGCTTGGACTCCGGGACACATAACACTGAAGCTTTCTTT.

J is TRBJ1-5 and V is TRBV7-9, with TRBD1 matching 9 bases. The V and J ends lost 4 bases and 6 bases, in that order; junction bases with no gene match: 7. There are 15 residues in the CDR3. The V gene's germline CDR1 is SEHNR and CDR2 FQNEAQ (reference sequence). The CDR3, as DNA: TGTGCCAGCAGCTGGGACAGGGAAGGTGGTCAGCCCCAGCATTTT. Its translation is CASSWDREGGQPQHF.

The chain combines TRBV5-1 with TRBJ2-3, with TRBD2 matching 7 bases. Per germline, CDR1 SGHRS and CDR2 YFSETQ. The CDR3 spans 14 residues. J gave up 5 bases and V 2 bases, and 5 bases lay outside the gene matches. The CDR3 DNA reads TGCGCCAGCAGCTTCGGGGGGAGTTTAGATACGCAGTATTTT. Translated: CASSFGGSLDTQYF.

The V and J genes are TRBV11-2 and TRBJ1-2; 8 bases align to TRBD1. Trimming at V came to 3 bases and at J to 6 bases, leaving 6 bases not matched to a gene. The CDR3 runs to 14 residues. From germline, CDR1 is SGHAT and CDR2 FQNNGV. The CDR3 here is CASSFRGQVDGYTF. The CDR3 DNA reads TGTGCCAGCAGCTTCAGGGGGCAGGTTGATGGCTACACCTTC. The variable domain in full, completed from reference TRBV11-2 and TRBJ1-2, reads EAGVAQSPRYKIIEKRQSVAFWCNPISGHATLYWYQQILGQGPKLLIQFQNNGVVDDSQLPKDRFSAERLKGVDSTLKIQPAKLEDSAVYLCASSFRGQVDGYTFGSGTRLTVV.

CDR3 in amino acids: CASSYSGGPKNEQFF. The CDR3 region has the DNA TGTGCCAGCAGTTACTCGGGGGGGCCTAAAAATGAGCAGTTCTTC. The chain combines TRBV6-5 with TRBJ2-1; D is perhaps TRBD2 (7 bases). The germline V and J ends were trimmed by 0 bases and 7 bases, with 13 bases remaining between them. CDR1 and CDR2 (germline): MNHEY, SVGAGI. The CDR3 consists of 15 residues.

CDR3 in amino acids: CASSPTQGAKNIQYF. The CDR3 nucleotides read TGCGCCAGCAGCCCGACACAGGGGGCCAAAAACATTCAGTACTTC. The chain links TRBV5-1 to TRBJ2-4, with 7 bases lining up with TRBD1. With V trimmed by 4 bases and J by 1 base, 5 bases remained unmatched. Germline V gene sequence: CDR1 SGHRS, CDR2 YFSETQ. The CDR3 is 15 amino acids. Together with reference TRBV5-1 and TRBJ2-4, the CDR3 gives the full variable domain: KAGVTQTPRYLIKTRGQQVTLSCSPISGHRSVSWYQQTPGQGLQFLFEYFSETQRNKGNFPGRFSGRQFSNSRSEMNVSTLELGDSALYLCASSPTQGAKNIQYFGAGTRLSVL.